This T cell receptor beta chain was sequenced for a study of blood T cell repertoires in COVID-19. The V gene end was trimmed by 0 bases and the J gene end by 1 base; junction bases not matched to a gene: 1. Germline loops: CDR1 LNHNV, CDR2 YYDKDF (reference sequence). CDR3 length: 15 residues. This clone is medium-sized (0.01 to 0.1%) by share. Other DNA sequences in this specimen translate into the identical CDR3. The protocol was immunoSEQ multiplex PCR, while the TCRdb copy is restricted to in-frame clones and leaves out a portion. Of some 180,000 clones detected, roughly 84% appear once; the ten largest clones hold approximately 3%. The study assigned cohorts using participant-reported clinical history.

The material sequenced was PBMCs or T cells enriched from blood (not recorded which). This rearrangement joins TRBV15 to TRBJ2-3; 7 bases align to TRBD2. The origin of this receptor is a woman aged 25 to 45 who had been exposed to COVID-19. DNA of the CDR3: TGTGCCACCAGCAGAGATCGGGGGGGCACAGATACGCAGTATTTT. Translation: CATSRDRGGTDTQYF.